These 8 T cell receptor beta chains were sequenced from one sample in a study of CD8+ T cells in alopecia areata. RNA, once extracted, was reverse transcribed into cDNA for use as the sequencing template. The table came from immunoSEQ multiplex PCR; TCRdb's copy has only in-frame clones and leaves some out. The repertoire holds some 180,000 clones, with roughly half as singletons. Specified treatment: oral pan-JAK inhibitor, 5-10 mg twice daily. Sequencing was performed on CD8+ T cells sorted from blood, taken between weeks 51 and 54, from a patient treated with tofacitinib. The receptor set was obtained from a human donor with alopecia areata.

This chain links TRBV11-2 with TRBJ2-7; D ambiguous. Trimming removed 6 bases at V and 2 bases at J, with 8 bases between. Germline CDR1 and CDR2: SGHAT and FQNNGV. The CDR3 totals 12 residues. CDR3 sequence: CASSRDPYEQYF. The CDR3 DNA sequence: TGTGCCAGCAGTCGTGATCCCTACGAGCAGTACTTC. Together with reference TRBV11-2 and TRBJ2-7, the CDR3 gives the full variable domain: EAGVAQSPRYKIIEKRQSVAFWCNPISGHATLYWYQQILGQGPKLLIQFQNNGVVDDSQLPKDRFSAERLKGVDSTLKIQPAKLEDSAVYLCASSRDPYEQYFGPGTRLTVT.

The chain recombines TRBV9 with TRBJ2-7; no firm D call. The germline gives CDR1 SGDLS, CDR2 YYNGEE. The V gene lost 3 bases and the J gene lost 1 base, with 14 bases spanning the gap. The CDR3 covers 15 residues. The CDR3 coding sequence is TGTGCCAGCAGCGGGACCCCGGCATCTTCCTACGAGCAGTACTTC. Its protein product is CASSGTPASSYEQYF.

Of note for this clone: Given the absence of the conserved phenylalanine or tryptophan at the CDR3 end, a read error is likely. The gene calls are TRBV5-6 and TRBJ2-7, with D maybe TRBD1 (6 bases). V gave up 3 bases and J gave up 2 bases, with 12 bases separating them. Looked up from germline, CDR1 is SGHDT and CDR2 is YYEEEE. The CDR3 spans 14 residues. This chain's CDR3 is CASSSRDIAYEQYY. The DNA for the CDR3 is TGTGCCAGCAGCTCCCGGGACATAGCCTACGAGCAGTACTAC.

This chain joins TRBV27 and TRBJ2-6, with D possibly matching TRBD1 (6 bases). The germline CDR1 and CDR2 sequences are MNHEY and SMNVEV (reference sequence). V gave up 10 bases and J gave up 2 bases, with 9 bases separating them. CDR3 length: 13 amino acids. CDR3 nucleotide sequence: TGTGCCACCACAGGGACTGGGGCCAACGTCCTGACTTTC. This gives the protein CATTGTGANVLTF.

The chain has TRBV29-1 and TRBJ2-1; 9 bases align to TRBD1. Losses at the gene ends were 3 bases for V and 7 bases for J; bases not matched to a gene: 4. Germline CDR1 reads SQVTM; CDR2 reads ANQGSEA. CDR3 length equals 13 residues. The DNA of the CDR3 is TGCAGCGTTGATTTGGACAGGGGAAATGAGCAGTTCTTC. It specifies CSVDLDRGNEQFF.

This chain links TRBV6-5 with TRBJ2-1; the match to TRBD1 covers 8 bases. There are 14 residues in the CDR3. CDR1 and CDR2 (germline): MNHEY, SVGAGI. V was clipped by 5 bases and J by 4 bases; unmatched bases: 4. The CDR3 DNA reads as TGTGCCAGCAGTAACAGGGGGGATTACAATGAGCAGTTCTTC. As protein: CASSNRGDYNEQFF.

The chain uses TRBV7-9 and TRBJ2-3; possibly TRBD2 for D (6 bases). Trimming removed 11 bases from V and 6 bases from J, with 15 bases in between. Germline CDR1 SEHNR, CDR2 FQNEAQ (reference sequence). The CDR3 has 12 amino acids. The CDR3 DNA follows: TGTGCCGGCGGGGCGGACGACGATACGCAGTATTTT. The encoded protein is CAGGADDDTQYF.

V is TRBV2 and J is TRBJ1-6, with D perhaps TRBD1 (5 bases). V was clipped by 7 bases and J by 5 bases, with 9 bases between them. CDR1 is SNHLY and CDR2 is FYNNEI in the germline V gene. There are 13 residues in the CDR3. Here the CDR3 reads CASNGHHNSPLHF. CDR3 bases: TGTGCCAGCAACGGACACCATAATTCACCCCTCCACTTT. Full variable domain (rest looked up from reference TRBV2 and TRBJ1-6): EPEVTQTPSHQVTQMGQEVILRCVPISNHLYFYWYRQILGQKVEFLVSFYNNEISEKSEIFDDQFSVERPDGSNFTLKIRSTKLEDSAMYFCASNGHHNSPLHFGNGTRLTVT.